The sequence of this T cell receptor beta chain was determined in a study of T cells in localized non-small cell lung cancer. This clone was detected many times. Its specificity is unknown. Some clones are missing from TCRdb's copy, which holds only in-frame ones; the method was immunoSEQ multiplex PCR. The sample has about 75,000 clones, around 80% seen once. The V and J ends lost 0 bases and 1 base respectively, with 4 bases between them. The V gene's germline CDR1 is SGHRS and CDR2 YFSETQ. The CDR3 runs to 13 residues. General study points: Density of T cells in blood, when higher, went with longer overall survival. Researchers found a median around 61 of the top 100 tumor clones in adjacent lung. Because researchers sequenced only one region of the tumor, heterogeneity is still possible. Uninvolved adjacent lung showed peak T cell clonality, exceeding tumor.

The V call is TRBV5-1, the J call TRBJ1-1, with D hard to call. Specimen: peripheral blood, collected before any cancer treatment. The clonotype comes from a female donor older than 55 with stage I lung adenocarcinoma. The CDR3 bases are TGCGCCAGCAGCTTGGACTGGAACACTGAAGCTTTCTTT. Translation: CASSLDWNTEAFF.